This record concerns one TCR beta chain sequence. Antigen unknown. Donors were Caucasian adults residing in Nashville, Tennessee, USA. This sample stems from a study of shared clonotypes between healthy human individuals. Germline CDR1 reads SEHNR; CDR2 reads FQNEAQ (reference sequence). The CDR3 runs to 15 residues. V was shortened by 0 bases and J by 0 bases, with 9 bases between the two germline ends. TCRdb's copy holds only in-frame clones and misses some; the assay was immunoSEQ multiplex PCR. The table has approximately 1.4 million clones, 98% seen once; the top ten hold roughly 0.45%. Study-wide points: Naive subsets usually exceeded memory subsets in estimated richness. Specimens sampled were limited to blood, with tissue repertoires likely differing. It was observed that roughly 5.1% of naive CD4 clonotypes were shared across a few donors.

This receptor was identified in a man younger than 40 in good health. V and J are TRBV7-9 and TRBJ2-7; D gene uncertain. The sample taken for sequencing was naive CD4+ T cells sorted from blood. Subset noted: CD45RA+ positively selected. CDR3 region: CASSLALRYSYEQYF. The CDR3 DNA reads as TGTGCCAGCAGCTTAGCGCTTAGGTACTCCTACGAGCAGTACTTC.